Listed here are 22 T cell receptor beta chains from one sample, sequenced in a study of blood T cell repertoires in COVID-19. Assay: immunoSEQ multiplex PCR; the TCRdb copy retains only in-frame clones and omits some. Here the sample spans some 190,000 clones, over 80% being singletons. Sequenced material: PBMCs or T cells enriched from blood (not recorded which). The receptors here all came from a woman between 25 and 40 years old who had been exposed to COVID-19.

This clone occurred a few times. The J gene is TRBJ1-4, the V gene TRBV27; D is possibly TRBD1 (5 bases). The CDR3 loop spans 14 amino acids. V was pared by 5 bases and J by 2 bases, with 9 bases between. CDR1 is MNHEY, CDR2 SMNVEV, per germline (reference sequence). CDR3 nucleotide sequence: TGTGCCAGCAGTGTAGGGGTCACTAATGAAAAACTGTTTTTT. This translates into CASSVGVTNEKLFF.

The chain employs TRBV25-1 and TRBJ1-2; the match to TRBD1 covers 7 bases. The V and J ends lost 3 bases and 8 bases, in that order; junction bases with no gene match: 3. CDR3 length: 12 residues. Looked up from germline, CDR1 is MGHDK and CDR2 is SYGVNS. CDR3 DNA: TGTGCCAGCAGTGAGACAGGGTGGGGCTACACCTTC. Its protein product is CASSETGWGYTF.

This chain joins TRBV3-1 (or the pseudogene TRBV3-2) and TRBJ1-4, with a tentative D call TRBD1 (6 bases). The V gene lost 4 bases and the J gene lost 4 bases, with 13 bases spanning the gap. CDR3 size: 15 residues. In germline, CDR1 is LGHDT, CDR2 YNNKEL (reference sequence). In nucleotides, the CDR3 is TGTGCCAGCAGCCCTTGGACAGACTTTAATGAAAAACTGTTTTTT. Its protein product is CASSPWTDFNEKLFF.

This clone was observed a few times. In the same sample, other DNA sequences code for this CDR3. This chain links TRBV5-6 with TRBJ1-6; the match to TRBD1 covers 7 bases. V shed 4 bases and J 6 bases; nucleotides not matched to a gene: 4. CDR1 is SGHDT, CDR2 YYEEEE, per germline. The CDR3 totals 14 residues. This CDR3 reads CASSRDSFNSPLHF. In DNA, the CDR3 is TGTGCCAGCAGCCGGGACAGTTTTAATTCACCCCTCCACTTT.

The chain links TRBV12-3 or TRBV12-4 to TRBJ1-1, with D uncertain. The CDR3 is 13 amino acids. V was shortened by 7 bases and J by 5 bases, with 14 bases between the two germline ends. The CDR3 DNA reads TGTGCCAGCAACCTCGCCCGAGGGACTGAAGCTTTCTTT. This sequence encodes CASNLARGTEAFF.

The rearrangement joins TRBV11-1 to TRBJ1-2, with D hard to call. From germline, CDR1 is SGHAT and CDR2 FQDESV (reference sequence). This CDR3 contains 15 residues. Trimming cost V 5 bases and J 2 bases, with 15 bases left between them. The CDR3 region has the DNA TGTGCCAGCAGCCCCCCGTGGGCAGTGAACTATGGCTACACCTTC. Amino acids: CASSPPWAVNYGYTF.

This clone was counted a single time. V is TRBV27 and J is TRBJ1-5, with D maybe TRBD1 (5 bases). CDR3 length: 15 residues. V lost 5 bases and J lost 4, with 15 bases in between. Germline V gene lookup returns CDR1 MNHEY and CDR2 SMNVEV (reference sequence). Here the CDR3 DNA reads TGTGCCAGCAGTCGAGCAGGGTACCTTAATCAGCCCCAGCATTTT. It translates to CASSRAGYLNQPQHF.

The chain employs TRBV4-1 and TRBJ2-7, with TRBD1 identical over 8 bases. The CDR3 has 15 residues. In germline, CDR1 is MGHRA, CDR2 YSYEKL. V shed 4 bases, J shed 4 bases, and the junction held 9 bases outside the gene matches. CDR3 loop: CASSLIGQGQYEQYF. The CDR3 nucleotides are TGCGCCAGCAGCCTGATCGGACAGGGCCAGTACGAGCAGTACTTC.

The DNA for the CDR3 is TGTGCCAGCAGCCAAGGTCGACAGGGAGGCGCTGAAGCTTTCTTT. It encodes CASSQGRQGGAEAFF. The rearrangement links TRBV3-1 (or the pseudogene TRBV3-2) to TRBJ1-1; the match to TRBD1 covers 7 bases. CDR1 is LGHDT and CDR2 is YNNKEL in the germline V gene (reference sequence). CDR3 size: 15 residues. Germline trimming cut 1 base from V and 6 bases from J; bases unmatched to any gene: 8.

This rearrangement joins TRBV27 to TRBJ2-7, with 11 bases aligning to TRBD2. The CDR3 covers 15 residues. Germline trimming cut 6 bases from V and 4 bases from J; bases unmatched to any gene: 8. Germline V gives CDR1 MNHEY, CDR2 SMNVEV (reference sequence). Here the CDR3 reads CASRDRLAGLYEQYF. CDR3 DNA sequence: TGTGCCAGCAGGGACAGACTAGCGGGGTTGTACGAGCAGTACTTC.

This chain links TRBV19 with TRBJ1-2; TRBD1 aligns across 8 bases. V lost 3 bases to trimming and J lost 3 bases; unmatched junction nucleotides: 6. The CDR3 is 15 amino acids. The germline gives CDR1 LNHDA, CDR2 SQIVND (reference sequence). CDR3 nucleotide sequence: TGTGCCAGTAGTATTTTTCCGGGACAGGACTATGGCTACACCTTC. This sequence encodes CASSIFPGQDYGYTF.

The gene calls are TRBV5-1 and TRBJ1-3, with a possible D match to TRBD1 (5 bases). V was clipped by 4 bases and J by 0 bases, with 8 bases between them. The germline CDR1 and CDR2 sequences are SGHRS and YFSETQ. The CDR3 runs to 14 residues. Written as DNA, the CDR3 is TGCGCCAGCAGCGTCGACAGCTCTGGAAACACCATATATTTT. This gives the protein CASSVDSSGNTIYF.

The J gene is TRBJ2-2, the V gene TRBV7-9; the match to TRBD1 covers 8 bases. Germline V gene sequence: CDR1 SEHNR, CDR2 FQNEAQ (reference sequence). Trimming at V came to 1 base and at J to 1 base, leaving 2 bases not matched to a gene. CDR3 length: 16 residues. The CDR3 here is CASSLGTGLNTGELFF. CDR3 coding DNA: TGTGCCAGCAGCTTAGGGACAGGGCTGAACACCGGGGAGCTGTTTTTT.

V usage is TRBV3-1 (or the pseudogene TRBV3-2) and J usage is TRBJ1-6; the D gene is possibly TRBD1 (5 bases). CDR1 and CDR2 (germline): LGHDT, YNNKEL (reference sequence). Trimming left V 0 bases short and J 8 bases short, with 14 bases between. The CDR3 extends over 16 amino acids. This chain's CDR3 is CASSQDDGGGYSPLHF. The CDR3 DNA is TGTGCCAGCAGCCAAGACGACGGCGGGGGATATTCACCCCTCCACTTT.

This chain uses TRBV2 with TRBJ2-2, with a tentative D call TRBD1 (5 bases). Germline CDR1 is SNHLY and CDR2 is FYNNEI. Trimming removed 1 base at V and 5 bases at J, with 11 bases between. This CDR3 spans 15 amino acids. The CDR3: CASSEGQGRTGELFF. CDR3 bases: TGTGCCAGCAGTGAAGGGCAGGGTAGGACCGGGGAGCTGTTTTTT.

In regard to this clone: Other DNA sequences in this sample translate to the same CDR3. V gene TRBV3-1 (or the pseudogene TRBV3-2) combines with J gene TRBJ1-5, with D unresolved. V lost 0 bases, J lost 5 bases, and 5 bases lay in between. CDR3 length: 13 residues. CDR1 and CDR2 from the germline V gene are LGHDT and YNNKEL (reference sequence). The CDR3 region has the DNA TGTGCCAGCAGCCAAGATCGTGATCAGCCCCAGCATTTT. Translating gives CASSQDRDQPQHF.

The chain links TRBV9 to TRBJ2-2, with 7 bases fitting TRBD2. In germline, CDR1 is SGDLS, CDR2 YYNGEE. V was clipped by 3 bases and J by 1 base; unmatched bases: 6. CDR3 size: 16 residues. In nucleotides, the CDR3 is TGTGCCAGCAGCGAAGCGGGACTTAAGAACACCGGGGAGCTGTTTTTT. As protein: CASSEAGLKNTGELFF. Complete variable domain (other parts from reference TRBV9 and TRBJ2-2): DSGVTQTPKHLITATGQRVTLRCSPRSGDLSVYWYQQSLDQGLQFLIQYYNGEERAKGNILERFSAQQFPDLHSELNLSSLELGDSALYFCASSEAGLKNTGELFFGEGSRLTVL.

V is TRBV3-1 (or the pseudogene TRBV3-2) and J is TRBJ2-7, with a tentative D call TRBD2 (6 bases). V lost 0 bases and J 0 bases, leaving 15 bases between the germline ends. CDR1 is LGHDT, CDR2 YNNKEL, per germline (reference sequence). The CDR3 loop spans 17 amino acids. Written as DNA, the CDR3 is TGTGCCAGCAGCCAAGATTCACTGGGACTGACCTCCTACGAGCAGTACTTC. It specifies CASSQDSLGLTSYEQYF.

CDR3 coding DNA: TGTGCCAGTAGTACTTCCGGGACTAGTGCTCTCGAGCAGTACTTC. It codes for CASSTSGTSALEQYF. This chain joins TRBV19 and TRBJ2-7; TRBD2 matches 8 bases. Unmatched junction bases numbered 11, after V lost 4 bases and J lost 6 bases. CDR1 and CDR2 (germline): LNHDA, SQIVND (reference sequence). This CDR3 has 15 amino acids.

The rearrangement joins TRBV6-2 or TRBV6-3 to TRBJ1-1; D not certain. The CDR3 contains 13 residues. Germline CDR1 is MNHEY and CDR2 is SVGEGT. Trimming removed 0 bases at V and 0 bases at J, with 2 bases between. CDR3 sequence reads: CASSYSLNTEAFF. The CDR3 DNA follows: TGTGCCAGCAGTTACTCCTTGAACACTGAAGCTTTCTTT.

This chain links TRBV25-1 with TRBJ2-3; 10 positions match TRBD2. The trim removed 3 bases at V and 3 bases at J, leaving 6 bases unmatched. Germline V gene sequence: CDR1 MGHDK, CDR2 SYGVNS. The CDR3 sequence is 16 residues long. CDR3 sequence (DNA): TGTGCCAGCAGTGACTCTAGCGGGGGCAGGACAGATACGCAGTATTTT. Encoded protein: CASSDSSGGRTDTQYF.

The chain employs TRBV5-1 and TRBJ1-4, with D possibly TRBD1 on 6 matching bases. The V end lost 4 bases, the J end lost 1 base, and 8 bases lay between the germline ends. Germline V gene data show CDR1 as SGHRS and CDR2 as YFSETQ. The CDR3 has 14 residues. The CDR3 protein is CASSIGGTNEKLFF. CDR3 in DNA: TGCGCCAGCAGCATAGGGGGAACTAATGAAAAACTGTTTTTT.